The 25 T cell receptor delta chains listed next were all sequenced from one sample in a study of gamma-delta T cells after stem cell transplantation (dated by TCRdb to about 2016). Receptors were amplified or captured by RT-PCR. The run used an Illumina MiSeq. TCRdb recomputed clones from the public reads with CATT; identical DNA rows were then combined. Across this sample there are about 15,000 delta-chain clones, with 9% to 9.5% seen only once. The top ten constitute approximately 66% of the sample. The sample taken for sequencing was gamma-delta T cells. Receptors were obtained from a human donor. It is not recorded whose cells these are; they may come from a transplant donor.

This clone appeared a few times. TCRdb records a much larger clone's protein for this DNA, with a difference at residue 5 that likely arises from a read error; the protein given is the translation of the DNA. The rearrangement joins TRDV1 to TRDJ1; TRDD3 matches 13 bases. Germline lookup yields CDR1 TSWWSYY and CDR2 QGS. J lost 7 bases, V lost 4 bases, and 24 bases had no gene match. The CDR3 has 21 residues. The CDR3 nucleotides are TGTGCTCTTGGGGGAATTTCCTACCCCCTCCTACTGGGGGATACGCTGGGTAAACTCATCTTT. Protein sequence: CALGGISYPLLLGDTLGKLIF.

As concerns this clone: This likely came from a read error, as a far larger clone is one base away. This sample also contains other DNA sequences that code for the same CDR3. This chain connects TRDV2 to TRDJ3; TRDD3 aligns across 13 bases. The CDR3 covers 20 residues. V was pared by 4 bases and J by 1 base, with 9 bases of the junction left unmatched. Germline CDR1 and CDR2: GEAIGNYY and EKD. CDR3 sequence reads: CACDTVLGDTPSWDTRQMFF. The CDR3 DNA reads as TGTGCCTGTGATACCGTACTGGGGGATACGCCTTCCTGGGACACCCGACAGATGTTTTTC.

This clone was detected a few times. This chain connects TRDV2 to TRDJ1; TRDD3 agrees at 7 bases. In germline, CDR1 is GEAIGNYY, CDR2 EKD. The J segment lost 0 bases and the V segment lost 4 bases, leaving 7 bases of the junction unmatched. The CDR3 is 15 amino acids. The CDR3 DNA reads as TGTGCCTGTGATGTGGGGGGATCGTACACCGATAAACTCATCTTT. Its protein product is CACDVGGSYTDKLIF.

In the case of this clone: The protein held in TCRdb is that of a much larger clone and does not match this DNA's translation at residue 14, likely because of a read error; the protein shown is translated from the DNA. This sequence joins TRDV1 and TRDJ1; D perhaps matches TRDD2 (6 bases). The CDR3 is made up of 24 amino acids. The V gene lost 5 bases and the J gene lost 8 bases, with 48 bases spanning the gap. Per the germline V gene, CDR1 is TSWWSYY and CDR2 is QGS. CDR3 residues: CALGKALYPTWGVAMKLAARKLIF. The DNA for the CDR3 is TGTGCTCTTGGGAAGGCCCTATATCCTACTTGGGGAGTCGCCATGAAGTTGGCAGCGAGGAAACTCATCTTT.

This sequence joins TRDV2 and TRDJ1; the D is unclear. Germline CDR1 is GEAIGNYY and CDR2 is EKD. This CDR3 region has 16 residues. Trimming cost V 8 bases and J 3 bases, with 24 bases left between them. The chain's CDR3 is CAFVTRVRRYSDKLIF. The CDR3, as DNA: TGTGCCTTTGTCACCAGGGTCCGTAGGTATTCCGATAAACTCATCTTT.

Notes on this clone: A read error likely explains why the TCRdb protein, taken from a much larger clone, differs from this DNA's translation at residue 12; the protein shown is translated from the DNA. The CDR3 is CALGELRSLLGCQLLDKLIF. In DNA, the CDR3 is TGTGCTCTTGGGGAACTAAGAAGCCTACTGGGATGCCAACTCCTCGATAAACTCATCTTT. The chain recombines TRDV1 with TRDJ1, with TRDD3 as a possible D gene (6 bases). The CDR3 consists of 20 residues. The germline CDR1 and CDR2 sequences are TSWWSYY and QGS. V was trimmed by 0 bases and J by 4 bases, leaving 27 bases between them.

This clone has a handful of counts. This probably arose from a read error, given a far larger clone one base away. In the same sample, other DNA sequences code for this CDR3. V gene TRDV1 combines with J gene TRDJ1; D is perhaps TRDD2 (6 bases). Germline-derived CDR1 and CDR2 are TSWWSYY and QGS. The ends were cut back, 2 bases at V and 0 bases at J, with 22 bases in the middle. The CDR3 covers 19 residues. The CDR3 here is CALGESVLPGGPYTDKLIF. CDR3 DNA sequence: TGTGCTCTTGGGGAATCCGTCCTTCCCGGAGGACCGTACACCGATAAACTCATCTTT.

Comment on this clone: One base away lies a much larger clone, so this may be a sequencing read error. Other DNA sequences within the sample encode an identical CDR3. V is TRDV1 and J is TRDJ1; the D is unclear. The germline CDR1 and CDR2 sequences are TSWWSYY and QGS. The CDR3 consists of 17 residues. This chain's CDR3 is CAIGKRITCRAADKLIF. The CDR3 DNA is TGTGCTATTGGGAAACGAATCACATGTCGGGCGGCGGATAAACTCATCTTT.

CDR3 amino acids: CALGELSLYWGITFTDKLIF. The CDR3 DNA follows: TGTGCTCTTGGGGAACTTAGCCTATACTGGGGGATAACGTTTACCGATAAACTCATCTTT. V usage is TRDV1 and J usage is TRDJ1; the match to TRDD3 covers 11 bases. Germline loops: CDR1 TSWWSYY, CDR2 QGS. The CDR3 has 20 residues. V was clipped by 0 bases and J by 2 bases; unmatched bases: 14.

This clone came up a few times. This DNA translates differently at residues 9 and 10 from the TCRdb protein, which is that of a much larger clone; a read error is likely, and the protein shown is the DNA's own translation. This rearrangement joins TRDV2 to TRDJ1; D is ambiguous. Trimming removed 0 bases from V and 0 bases from J, with 22 bases in between. From germline, CDR1 is GEAIGNYY and CDR2 EKD. The CDR3 covers 19 residues. CDR3 region: CACDTAANLVHTYTDKLIF. Here the CDR3 DNA reads TGTGCCTGTGACACCGCGGCGAACTTGGTACACACGTACACCGATAAACTCATCTTT.

This clone came up a few times. TCRdb pairs this DNA with a much larger clone's protein that differs at residues 3 and 16, likely a read error; the protein shown was translated from the DNA. The genes are TRDV1 and TRDJ1; 8 positions match TRDD3. Germline V lookup: CDR1 TSWWSYY, CDR2 QGS. CDR3 length: 23 amino acids. J lost 2 bases, V lost 10 bases, and 36 bases had no gene match. CDR3 coding DNA: TGTGCTCCGCCAGGGGACGGCCCCCTGCCGACCATGGGGGATCCCGTCGAGACCGATAAACTCATCTTT. Protein product: CAPPGDGPLPTMGDPVETDKLIF.

Concerning this clone itself: One end of the junction does not line up with germline, which may come from a read error. The chain recombines TRDV2 with TRDJ1; TRDD2 might be the D (6 bases). CDR1 and CDR2 from the germline V gene are GEAIGNYY and EKD. The CDR3 contains 20 residues. CDR3 coding DNA: TGTGCCTGTGACACGCTTCCTTGCTCCTTACCGTTGGATATGATCGATACACTCATCTTT. Translation: CACDTLPCSLPLDMIDTLIF.

Note on this clone: The translation of this DNA and the TCRdb protein of a much larger clone differ at residue 18, probably owing to a read error; the protein shown here is translated from the DNA. This sample also contains other DNA sequences that code for the same CDR3. The chain uses TRDV2 and TRDJ1; 12 bases align to TRDD3. The CDR3 length is 21 residues. CDR1 is GEAIGNYY and CDR2 is EKD in the germline V gene. The CDR3 DNA reads as TGTGCCTGTGACACCGTCACTGGGGGATACAACGGGACTTCGTACACCGATAACCTCATCTTT. Translated: CACDTVTGGYNGTSYTDNLIF.

Remarks on this clone: Translating this DNA gives a protein that differs at residues 7 and 13 from the TCRdb one, which belongs to a much larger clone; a read error is likely, and the protein shown is this translation. The chain joins TRDV1 to TRDJ1; 9 bases are shared with TRDD2. J was trimmed by 11 bases and V by 4 bases; bases with no gene match: 26. The CDR3 consists of 19 residues. CDR1 is TSWWSYY and CDR2 is QGS in the germline V gene. In nucleotides, the CDR3 is TGTGCTCTTGGGGTCACCCCCTTCCTACTCGAACTGTGGGATATAGGTCTCATCTTT. It yields the protein CALGVTPFLLELWDIGLIF.

This clone was picked up many times. The protein given by TCRdb reflects a much larger clone and differs at residue 8 from this DNA's translation, likely from a read error; the protein shown is the DNA's translation. This chain links TRDV2 with TRDJ1, with 8 bases identical to TRDD3. The CDR3 totals 17 residues. CDR1 is GEAIGNYY and CDR2 is EKD in the germline V gene. The V gene end was trimmed by 3 bases and the J gene end by 0 bases; junction bases not matched to a gene: 11. CDR3 region: CACDGLGETRDTDKLIF. CDR3 DNA: TGTGCCTGTGACGGCCTGGGGGAGACTAGGGACACCGATAAACTCATCTTT.

This clone was seen a few times. The protein TCRdb gives is from a much larger clone and does not agree with this DNA's translation at residue 11, likely a read error; the protein shown here comes from the DNA. This sequence joins TRDV2 and TRDJ3; 8 positions agree with TRDD3. CDR3 length: 18 amino acids. CDR1 is GEAIGNYY and CDR2 is EKD in the germline V gene. The CDR3 loop is CACDTTGGSSLDTRQMFF. The CDR3 nucleotides are TGTGCCTGTGACACGACTGGGGGTAGCTCCTTGGACACCCGACAGATGTTTTTC.

Turning to this clone: TCRdb's listed protein matches a much larger clone and diverges from this DNA's translation at residue 12, likely through a read error; the protein shown comes from the DNA. Other DNA sequences in this specimen translate into the identical CDR3. The chain combines TRDV2 with TRDJ1, with TRDD3 matching 11 bases. This CDR3 spans 16 amino acids. Germline-derived CDR1 and CDR2 are GEAIGNYY and EKD. Trimming at V came to 0 bases and at J to 6 bases, leaving 8 bases not matched to a gene. The CDR3 reads CACDTVGGYDSYKLIF. CDR3 in DNA: TGTGCCTGTGACACCGTTGGGGGATACGATTCCTATAAACTCATCTTT.

A few counts support this clone. This same CDR3 is encoded by further DNA sequences in the sample. V and J are TRDV2 and TRDJ1, with TRDD3 matching 9 bases. The germline V gene encodes CDR1 GEAIGNYY and CDR2 EKD. The V gene end was trimmed by 9 bases and the J gene end by 0 bases; junction bases not matched to a gene: 31. The CDR3 extends over 22 amino acids. The CDR3 loop reads CARDTLRTGGINTGVHTDKLIF. As DNA, the CDR3 is TGTGCCCGCGACACCCTACGGACTGGGGGAATTAATACGGGAGTTCACACCGATAAACTCATCTTT.

Concerning this clone itself: This DNA's translation differs at residue 5 from TCRdb's protein, which comes from a much larger clone; a read error is likely, and the protein shown is translated from the DNA. This CDR3 is also generated by other DNA sequences in the sample. The rearrangement uses TRDV3 and TRDJ1; 7 bases are a match to TRDD2. The V gene's germline CDR1 is TVYSNPD and CDR2 GDNSRS (reference sequence). The CDR3 sequence is 15 residues long. The CDR3 nucleotides are TGTGCCTTTTCACACCTTCCTCTGTACACCTATACACTCATCTTC. Its translation is CAFSHLPLYTYTLIF. The whole variable domain, filled in from reference TRDV3 and TRDJ1, reads CDKVTQSSPDQTVASGSEVVLLCTYDTVYSNPDLFWYRIRPDYSFQFVFYGDNSRSEGADFTQGRFSVKHILTQKAFHLVISPVRTEDSATYYCAFSHLPLYTYTLIFGKGTRVTVEP.

This clone has at least ten counts. The protein given by TCRdb reflects a much larger clone and differs at residue 16 from this DNA's translation, likely from a read error; the protein shown is the DNA's translation. Other DNA sequences in the same sample also yield this CDR3. J is TRDJ1 and V is TRDV2, with 10 nucleotides matching TRDD3. CDR3 length equals 19 residues. Germline-derived CDR1 and CDR2 are GEAIGNYY and EKD. The CDR3 is CACVSIAGGYELYTDNLIF. The CDR3 DNA reads as TGTGCCTGTGTCTCAATAGCTGGGGGATATGAACTGTACACCGATAACCTCATCTTT.

V is TRDV2 and J is TRDJ1; D may match TRDD2 or TRDD3 (5 bases each). V gave up 0 bases and J gave up 0 bases, with 19 bases separating them. CDR1 is GEAIGNYY and CDR2 is EKD in the germline V gene. This CDR3 comprises 18 residues. CDR3 nucleotides: TGTGCCTGTGACACCGTTTCCTGGGCACTGTCTTACACCGATAAACTCATCTTT. Encoded protein: CACDTVSWALSYTDKLIF.

This clone was recorded a few times. A single base is all that separates this from a far larger clone, so a read error is likely. This sample also contains other DNA sequences that code for the same CDR3. The chain carries TRDV2 and TRDJ1; 8 nucleotides line up with TRDD3. CDR1 is GEAIGNYY and CDR2 is EKD in the germline V gene. This CDR3 has 16 amino acids. CDR3 in amino acids: CACDILGDLYTDKLIF. The CDR3 DNA follows: TGTGCCTGTGACATTTTGGGGGATCTTTACACTGATAAACTCATCTTT.

This clone was counted between two and nine times. TCRdb lists the protein of a much larger clone for this DNA, which differs at residue 9, so this is likely a read error; the protein given here is translated from the DNA itself. V usage is TRDV3 and J usage is TRDJ1; D unresolved. The CDR3 runs to 16 residues. Germline CDR1 reads TVYSNPD; CDR2 reads GDNSRS (reference sequence). The germline V and J ends were trimmed by 4 bases and 0 bases, with 21 bases remaining between them. The CDR3: CACGCVGAADTDKLIF. The DNA of the CDR3 is TGTGCCTGCGGCTGCGTCGGGGCGGCGGACACCGATAAACTCATCTTT.

The sample holds a few counts of this clone. It differs at one base from a far larger clone, so likely a read error. This same CDR3 is encoded by further DNA sequences in the sample. The chain carries TRDV2 and TRDJ3; D is undetermined. Trimming took 0 bases from V and 0 from J, leaving 17 bases between them. The V gene's germline CDR1 is GEAIGNYY and CDR2 EKD. The CDR3 totals 20 residues. The CDR3 DNA reads as TGTGCCTGTGACACCCTGCCTGCCGGACCGAGCTCCTGGGACACCCGACAGATGTTTTTC. Translation gives CACDTLPAGPSSWDTRQMFF.

Concerning this clone: It differs at one base from a far larger clone, so likely a read error. Other DNA sequences in this specimen translate into the identical CDR3. The CDR3 here is CALGESVLPGGPYTDKLIF. CDR3 DNA sequence: TGTGCTCTTGGGGAATCCGTCCTTCCCGGTGGACCGTACACCGATAAACTCATCTTT. This chain connects TRDV1 to TRDJ1; TRDD2 is a possible D gene (6 bases). The V end was cut by 2 bases, the J end by 0 bases, with 22 bases between. The CDR3 contains 19 residues. Germline CDR1 is TSWWSYY and CDR2 is QGS.